This TCR beta chain came from a study of T cells in Graves' hyperthyroidism and ophthalmopathy. Study results and caveats: Most thyroid clonotypes expanded above 0.001 appeared in blood too. Model predictions of ophthalmopathy came a median 6.5 months before onset.

The CDR3 totals 13 residues. J lost 5 bases, V lost 5 bases, and 1 base had no gene match. TCR beta CDR3 regions were amplified from RNA. A first-round RT-PCR of the TCR CDR3 used the HTBI primer set. MiXCR, applied by TCRdb to the multiplex PCR reads, yields one record per CDR3 protein. The sample records around 340,000 distinct CDR3 sequences, over 15% being singletons. A NOSPECS grade of at least 4, a Clinical Activity Score of at least 3 and duration under 3 months were recorded in ophthalmopathy patients. Fresh peripheral blood, around 9.3 ml of it, supplied the PBMCs. This clonotype was recorded many times. Antigen unknown.

The V gene is TRBV12-3 or TRBV12-4, the J gene TRBJ2-5; 11 bases align to TRBD2. Sequenced input: blood. The clonotype comes from a middle-aged woman with Graves' ophthalmopathy. CDR3 sequence: CASSRTSGETQYF. The CDR3 nucleotides read TGTGCCAGCAGTCGGACTAGCGGGGAGACCCAGTACTTC.